The 7 T cell receptor beta chains reported below all come from one sample, sequenced in a study of T cell responses to AZD1222 COVID-19 vaccine. Assay used: immunoSEQ multiplex PCR; TCRdb lists only in-frame clones, some missing. Altogether approximately 220,000 clones are present, more than 85% being singletons, with the ten largest covering more than 0.8%. This material consisted of peripheral blood, taken on day 0 of MenACWY control vaccination. These receptors all come from an adult in good health.

This chain uses TRBV7-9 with TRBJ1-5; 9 bases map to TRBD1. This CDR3 has 16 amino acids. The V segment lost 5 bases and the J segment 3 bases; nucleotides outside the gene matches: 8. From germline, CDR1 is SEHNR and CDR2 FQNEAQ (reference sequence). CDR3 sequence: CASSREQGANNQPQHF. Written as DNA, the CDR3 is TGTGCCAGCAGCCGGGAACAGGGGGCTAACAATCAGCCCCAGCATTTT.

The chain joins TRBV6-1 to TRBJ1-2; D may be TRBD1 (6 bases). V lost 2 bases, J lost 7 bases, and 17 bases lay in between. Germline V lookup: CDR1 MNHNS, CDR2 SASEGT. CDR3 length: 15 residues. The CDR3 protein is CASSERGDDSSGYTF. CDR3 bases: TGTGCCAGCAGTGAAAGGGGGGATGACAGTAGTGGCTACACCTTC.

The V and J genes are TRBV28 and TRBJ1-4; 8 nucleotides agree with TRBD1. From germline, CDR1 is MDHEN and CDR2 SYDVKM. This CDR3 spans 14 amino acids. Losses at the gene ends were 6 bases for V and 10 bases for J; bases not matched to a gene: 10. CDR3 in amino acids: CASSPGGDRGKLFF. The CDR3 DNA is TGTGCCAGCAGCCCAGGGGGCGATCGTGGAAAACTGTTTTTT. The full variable domain, rest sourced from reference TRBV28 and TRBJ1-4, is DVKVTQSSRYLVKRTGEKVFLECVQDMDHENMFWYRQDPGLGLRLIYFSYDVKMKEKGDIPEGYSVSREKKERFSLILESASTNQTSMYLCASSPGGDRGKLFFGSGTQLSVL.

The chain recombines TRBV21-1 with TRBJ1-2; the listed D gene, TRBD1, was not tested against the DNA. TRBV21-1 is designated a pseudogene. The length of the CDR3 is 13 residues. The CDR3 nucleotides are TGTGCCAGCAGCAAAGAAGCAGGGTGTGGCTACACCTTC. Protein sequence: CASSKEAGCGYTF.

This clone was counted between two and nine times. This rearrangement joins TRBV7-6 to TRBJ2-1; tentative D call: TRBD2 (5 bases). The CDR3 totals 16 residues. Germline V gene sequence: CDR1 SGHVS, CDR2 FNYEAQ. Trimming removed 5 bases from V and 9 bases from J, with 23 bases in between. This CDR3 reads CASSPQTKSVRAEQFF. CDR3 DNA: TGTGCCAGCAGCCCCCAGACTAAATCGGTGCGCGCTGAGCAGTTCTTC.

The chain couples TRBV19 to TRBJ1-2; D remains unclear. This CDR3 is built from 16 residues. Per germline, CDR1 LNHDA and CDR2 SQIVND (reference sequence). Trimming pared 3 bases from V and 0 bases from J, leaving 14 bases between. The CDR3 is CASSISSAGANYGYTF. The CDR3 DNA reads TGTGCCAGTAGTATTAGTAGCGCAGGAGCTAACTATGGCTACACCTTC.

The genes are TRBV7-2 and TRBJ2-1; 8 nucleotides line up with TRBD2. Germline loops: CDR1 SGHTA, CDR2 FQGNSA. This CDR3 spans 16 amino acids. V was clipped by 5 bases and J by 7 bases; unmatched bases: 13. CDR3 nucleotide sequence: TGTGCCAGCAGCCGCCCCCTAGCGGGCCTATCTAATGAGCAGTTCTTC. As protein: CASSRPLAGLSNEQFF.